This is a list of T cell receptor beta chains from one sample in a study of cytotoxic CD8 clonotypes in ibrutinib-treated CLL. The protocol was immunoSEQ multiplex PCR, while the TCRdb copy is restricted to in-frame clones and leaves out a portion. Altogether about 160,000 clones are present, 70% to 90% being singletons, with the ten largest covering 3% to 3.5%. Sequences were derived from PBMCs, sampled at disease progression, from a patient treated with ibrutinib. These receptors all come from a human donor with chronic lymphocytic leukemia. Both conserved end residues are part of each CDR3. The D gene is left open where the match is weak. Clone size is not always given. Where it is, it says once, few, many or a class for expanded clones.

>TRBJ2-1|TRBV5-1|-|TRBD2
TGCGCCAGCAGCTTGGACTCGATTGCGGGAGGATACCCGAGGAATGAGCAGTTCTTC
CASSLDSIAGGYPRNEQFF
>TRBJ2-3|TRBV5-6|-|TRBD2
TGTGCCAGCAGCTTGCGTCTAGCGGGAGGGTCAGATACGCAGTATTTT
CASSLRLAGGSDTQYF
>TRBJ2-5|TRBV19|-|-
TGTGCCAGTAGTATCAGGGAGTGGGAGACCCAGTACTTC
CASSIREWETQYF
>TRBJ2-7|TRBV11-3|-|-
TGTGCCAGCAGCACAATATCCCTCTACGAGCAGTACTTC
CASSTISLYEQYF
>TRBJ2-1|TRBV6-5|-|-
TGTGCCAGCAGTTACTCTCACAGGAACAATGAGCAGTTCTTC
CASSYSHRNNEQFF
>TRBJ1-2|TRBV7-9|-|TRBD1
TGTGCCAGCAGCTTAAAAGGGACAGGGGGTGGAGGCTACACCTTC
CASSLKGTGGGGYTF
>TRBJ2-1|TRBV11-3|-|-
TGTGCCAGCAGCTTATTGGAGGATGAGCAGTTCTTC
CASSLLEDEQFF
>TRBJ1-5|TRBV6-1|few|-
TGTGCCAGCAGTGAGGGTCAGCCCCAGCATTTT
CASSEGQPQHF
>TRBJ2-7|TRBV4-1|-|-
TGCGCCAGCAGCCAAGCTTCACCGGGCCACTCCTACGAGCAGTACTTC
CASSQASPGHSYEQYF
>TRBJ2-5|TRBV11-3|-|TRBD2
TGTGCCAGCAGTCTAGGGACTAGCGGAATCCAAGAGACCCAGTACTTC
CASSLGTSGIQETQYF
>TRBJ2-3|TRBV6-5|-|TRBD1
TGTGCCAGCATTGGAAGGGGGCTAGATACGCAGTATTTT
CASIGRGLDTQYF
>TRBJ2-7|TRBV15|-|-
TGTGCCACCAGCAGGCGGGACACGGACTACGAGCAGTACTTC
CATSRRDTDYEQYF
>TRBJ1-1|TRBV7-9|-|TRBD1
TGTGCCAGCAGCTTAGTTCAGGGGGCGGAAACTGAAGCTTTCTTT
CASSLVQGAETEAFF
>TRBJ2-7|TRBV29-1|-|-
TGCAGCGTTGAGGCCGAAAAACCGGAGGGGACCTACGAGCAGTACTTC
CSVEAEKPEGTYEQYF
>TRBJ2-1|TRBV9|-|-
TGTGCCAGCCGGGGGCGGGGGTCCTACAATGAGCAGTTCTTC
CASRGRGSYNEQFF
>TRBJ1-5|TRBV5-1|-|-
TGCGCCAGCAGCTCAGCTCCAGGGCCGAATCAGCCCCAGCATTTT
CASSSAPGPNQPQHF
>TRBJ1-5|TRBV15|once|TRBD1
TGTGCCACCAGCGCCCGACAGGGAGGTCAGCCCCAGCATTTT
CATSARQGGQPQHF
>TRBJ1-1|TRBV2|-|-
TGTGCCAGCAGCCGGACGGAGGGTACCTCCACTGAAGCTTTCTTT
CASSRTEGTSTEAFF
>TRBJ2-3|TRBV14|-|TRBD2
TGTGCCAGCAGCCAGCTAGCGGGACTCACAGATACGCAGTATTTT
CASSQLAGLTDTQYF
>TRBJ2-1|TRBV9|-|-
TGTGCCAGCAGCGTAACAGGGAATGAGCAGTTCTTC
CASSVTGNEQFF
>TRBJ1-2|TRBV5-1|-|-
TGCGCCAGCAGCTTCTCCAGGGATTTTAACTATGGCTACACCTTC
CASSFSRDFNYGYTF
>TRBJ2-1|TRBV18|once|-
TGTGCCAGCTCACCAGGCAGCGGCTACAATGAGCAGTTCTTC
CASSPGSGYNEQFF
>TRBJ2-5|TRBV7-9|-|-
TGTGCCAGCAGCTCCGGATTAGAGACCCAGTACTTC
CASSSGLETQYF
>TRBJ1-4|TRBV4-3|few|TRBD1
TGCGCCAGCAGCCAAGTGGGACAGGGTAATGAAAAACTGTTTTTT
CASSQVGQGNEKLFF
>TRBJ2-5|TRBV11-2|-|-
TGTGCCAGCAGCTCTGACCGGGAGACCCAGTACTTC
CASSSDRETQYF
>TRBJ2-7|TRBV6-1|few|TRBD2
TGTGCCAGCAGTGGACTAGCGGGAGCGACTGACGAGCAGTACTTC
CASSGLAGATDEQYF
>TRBJ1-3|TRBV5-1|-|-
TGCGCCAGCAGCTTGTCTGCCGGGATAGCACAAGGAAACACCATATATTTT
CASSLSAGIAQGNTIYF
>TRBJ2-3|TRBV11-2|-|-
TGTGCCAGCAGCTTACAGGGACGGAGCACAGATACGCAGTATTTT
CASSLQGRSTDTQYF
>TRBJ2-2|TRBV5-1|-|-
TGCGCCAGCGGGCCATCCCGTGACACCGGGGAGCTGTTTTTT
CASGPSRDTGELFF
>TRBJ1-1|TRBV2|-|-
TGTGCCAGCAGTGGTGGGGAGAACACTGAAGCTTTCTTT
CASSGGENTEAFF
>TRBJ2-3|TRBV19|-|-
TGTGCCAGTAGTACCACCCCCGGGGCAACGCAGTATTTT
CASSTTPGATQYF
>TRBJ2-2|TRBV7-2|-|TRBD1
TGTGCCAGCAGCATCCGACAGGGCAACACCGGGGAGCTGTTTTTT
CASSIRQGNTGELFF
>TRBJ1-2|TRBV19|-|-
TGTGCCAGTAGTCCATGGGGGGAGAACTATGGCTACACCTTC
CASSPWGENYGYTF
>TRBJ2-3|TRBV29-1|-|-
TGCAGCGTTGAAGACTCAGATACGCAGTATTTT
CSVEDSDTQYF
>TRBJ2-7|TRBV5-6|-|-
TGTGCCAGCAGCTTGTTACTAGAGCAATACGAGCAGTACTTC
CASSLLLEQYEQYF
>TRBJ1-3|TRBV9|-|-
TGTGCCAGCAGCGTAGGAGGGGGCTCTGGAAACACCATATATTTT
CASSVGGGSGNTIYF
>TRBJ2-1|TRBV9|-|TRBD2
TGTGCCAGCAGCATTGGGCTAGCGGGAGGTAAATCCTACAATGAGCAGTTCTTC
CASSIGLAGGKSYNEQFF
>TRBJ1-3|TRBV19|-|-
TGTGCCAGTAGTATGTCAGGGACTCCCTCTGGAAACACCATATATTTT
CASSMSGTPSGNTIYF
>TRBJ2-7|TRBV11-2|-|-
TGTGCCAGCAGCACTCACTACGAGCAGTACTTC
CASSTHYEQYF
>TRBJ2-5|TRBV11-3|-|TRBD1
TGTGCCAGCAGCTCCGGACAGGGAGGTAGAGAGACCCAGTACTTC
CASSSGQGGRETQYF
>TRBJ2-7|TRBV10-3|-|-
TGTGCCATCAGTGATGGGACGGGTACCTACGAGCAGTACTTC
CAISDGTGTYEQYF
>TRBJ2-3|TRBV5-1|-|-
TGCGCCAGCAGCATGGCAGATACGCAGTATTTT
CASSMADTQYF
>TRBJ2-7|TRBV11-3|-|-
TGTGCCAGCAGCTCCCGGGGGCGCGGCTCCTACGAGCAGTACTTC
CASSSRGRGSYEQYF
>TRBJ1-1|TRBV7-2|-|-
TGTGCCAGCAGCTTATCAGGGTACGAAGCTTTCTTT
CASSLSGYEAFF
>TRBJ1-1|TRBV18|few|-
TGTGCCAGCTCACATAGACAGGTAAACACTGAAGCTTTCTTT
CASSHRQVNTEAFF
>TRBJ1-1|TRBV9|-|TRBD1
TGTGCCAGCAGCGTAGCTCCCACAGGGGGCACTGAAGCTTTCTTT
CASSVAPTGGTEAFF
>TRBJ2-1|TRBV29-1|-|TRBD1
TGCAGCGTCGGAGACAGGGTGGGGTACAATGAGCAGTTCTTC
CSVGDRVGYNEQFF
>TRBJ1-4|TRBV5-6|once|-
TGTGCCAGCAGCTTGATGGGAACCGTAAATGAAAAACTGTTTTTT
CASSLMGTVNEKLFF
>TRBJ2-1|TRBV6-6|once|-
TGTGCCAGCAGTTACGTTGGACAGAGCTCCTACAATGAGCAGTTCTTC
CASSYVGQSSYNEQFF
>TRBJ1-3|TRBV7-9|-|-
TGTGCCAGCAGCTTAGCCGCGGGCAACTCTGGAAACACCATATATTTT
CASSLAAGNSGNTIYF
>TRBJ2-7|TRBV29-1|-|-
TGCAGCGTTGTTGCGGCCTACGAGCAGTACTTC
CSVVAAYEQYF
>TRBJ2-2|TRBV6-5|-|TRBD2
TGTGCCAGCAGTTCTGAGGTAGCGGGAGCGGGGGAGCTGTTTTTT
CASSSEVAGAGELFF
>TRBJ2-7|TRBV6-5|once|-
TGTGCCAGCAGCGTTACTAGTAGTGACGAGCAGTACTTC
CASSVTSSDEQYF
>TRBJ2-1|TRBV10-1|-|-
TGCGCCAGCAGTGATTTAACTTGGAATGAGCAGTTCTTC
CASSDLTWNEQFF